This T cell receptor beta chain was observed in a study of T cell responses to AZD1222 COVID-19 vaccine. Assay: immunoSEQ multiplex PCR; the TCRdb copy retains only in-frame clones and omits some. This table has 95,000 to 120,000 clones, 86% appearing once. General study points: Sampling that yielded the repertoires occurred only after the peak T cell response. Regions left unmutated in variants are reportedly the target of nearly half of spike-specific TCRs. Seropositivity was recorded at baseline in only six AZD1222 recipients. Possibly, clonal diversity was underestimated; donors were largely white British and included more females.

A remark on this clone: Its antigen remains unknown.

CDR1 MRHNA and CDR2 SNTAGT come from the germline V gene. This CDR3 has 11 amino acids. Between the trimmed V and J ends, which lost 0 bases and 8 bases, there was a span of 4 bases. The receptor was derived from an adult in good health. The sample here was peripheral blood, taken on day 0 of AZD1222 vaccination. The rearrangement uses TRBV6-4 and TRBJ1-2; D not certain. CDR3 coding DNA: TGTGCCAGCAGTGACTCGATAGGCTACACCTTC. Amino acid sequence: CASSDSIGYTF.